The rows below give T cell receptor beta chains drawn from one sample of a study of blood T cell repertoires in COVID-19. The repertoire was sequenced with immunoSEQ multiplex PCR; TCRdb's copy has only in-frame clones and lacks some. The sample shows some 41,000 clones, approximately 91% of them seen only once. The sample taken for sequencing was peripheral blood. The receptors originated from a human donor in a cohort sampled during active COVID-19. The CDR3 runs from the conserved cysteine through the conserved F or W. A D gene is named only where the DNA matches it firmly. The size of a clone is reported for some rows only, either as once, few or many, or as a class for expanded clones.

TRBV15	TRBJ2-5	.	TRBD2	TGTGCCACCAGCAGAGATTTCGGTCATAGCGGGGGGGATCAAGAGACCCAGTACTTC	CATSRDFGHSGGDQETQYF
TRBV11-2	TRBJ2-5	.	TRBD2	TGTGCCAGCAGCTTAACAGTTGGTCGGGGGGTGAGGCAAGAGACCCAGTACTTC	CASSLTVGRGVRQETQYF
TRBV18	TRBJ1-1	.	.	TGTGCCAGCTCACCACTTATTCCGGCAGGGAAGGGAACTGAAGCTTTCTTT	CASSPLIPAGKGTEAFF
TRBV4-3	TRBJ1-4	.	.	TGCGCCAGCAGCCAAGTGGGGGGGACGGCTAATGAAAAACTGTTTTTT	CASSQVGGTANEKLFF
TRBV4-3	TRBJ1-1	once	.	TGCGCCAGCAGTGGGAGTTTTAGTATGAACACTGAAGCTTTCTTT	CASSGSFSMNTEAFF
TRBV10-3	TRBJ2-3	.	TRBD2	TGTGCCATCAGTGCTACACCGGGACTAGCGGGAGGAGAAATGGATACGCAGTATTTT	CAISATPGLAGGEMDTQYF
TRBV7-9	TRBJ2-1	.	TRBD2	TGTGCCAGCAGCTTAGCAACTAGCGGGAGCGTGGATGAGCAGTTCTTC	CASSLATSGSVDEQFF
TRBV18	TRBJ2-5	once	TRBD2	TGTGCCAGCTCACCACTGCAAGGCGGGAGTCGGCAAGAGACCCAGTACTTC	CASSPLQGGSRQETQYF
TRBV30	TRBJ1-1	.	.	TGTGCCTGGAGTGTAATCCCCAGGTCACTGGCGTCTCCCAACACTGAAGCTTTCTTT	CAWSVIPRSLASPNTEAFF
TRBV3-1/TRBV3-2	TRBJ2-3	.	.	TGTGCCAGCAGCCAAGTCGGCGGCCCGGGTGGCGCAGATACGCAGTATTTT	CASSQVGGPGGADTQYF
TRBV6-4	TRBJ2-6	.	.	TGTGCCAGCAGTGAAACGAGCTCTGGGGCCAACGTCCTGACTTTC	CASSETSSGANVLTF
TRBV7-2	TRBJ2-7	.	.	TGTGCCAGCAGCTTAGGACCGATTCCGGGACTTACCTACGAGCAGTACTTC	CASSLGPIPGLTYEQYF
TRBV9	TRBJ2-1	once	TRBD2	TGTGCCAAGGGACTAGCGGGGGGGAGACTAGACAATGAGCAGTTCTTC	CAKGLAGGRLDNEQFF
TRBV19	TRBJ2-5	.	TRBD2	TGTGCCAGTACCCGGGACGGGGGGAACCAAGAGACCCAGTACTTC	CASTRDGGNQETQYF
TRBV24-1	TRBJ1-1	.	.	TGTGCCACGGCAAGGAGAGGGAACACTGAAGCTTTCTTT	CATARRGNTEAFF
TRBV27	TRBJ2-1	.	TRBD1	TGTGCCAGCAGTTTGACAGGGGTGGTTGATGAGCAGTTCTTC	CASSLTGVVDEQFF
TRBV19	TRBJ2-7	.	TRBD1	TGTGCCAGTAGACAGGGGGCTGATTACGAGCAGTACTTC	CASRQGADYEQYF
TRBV30	TRBJ1-5	.	.	TGTGCCTGGAGTGTTACAAGTAGCAATCAGCCCCAGCATTTT	CAWSVTSSNQPQHF
TRBV30	TRBJ2-5	.	TRBD2	TGTGCCTGGAGTTCTAGCGGACTGGAGACCCAGTACTTC	CAWSSSGLETQYF
TRBV2	TRBJ1-1	.	.	TGTGCCAGCAGTGGGGGCTTATCGAACACTGAAGCTTTCTTT	CASSGGLSNTEAFF
TRBV7-3	TRBJ2-1	.	TRBD2	TGTGCCAGCAGCTATGACGGGACTAGCGGGCCGAGGAGTCTGTTCTTC	CASSYDGTSGPRSLFF
TRBV27	TRBJ2-5	.	.	TGTGCCAGCAGTCCGCCACAGGGAACCCAGTACTTC	CASSPPQGTQYF
TRBV5-1	TRBJ2-1	once	TRBD1	TGCGCCAGCAGCCGCAGTACGAGGACAGGGGGTTTGGATGAGCAGTTCTTC	CASSRSTRTGGLDEQFF
TRBV6-6	TRBJ1-6	.	.	TGTGCCAGCTCCCAGGCCTCGTATTCACCCCTCCACTTT	CASSQASYSPLHF
TRBV4-2	TRBJ2-1	.	TRBD2	TGTGCCAGCAGCCCGGGACTAGCGGGGGGAAGCTCCTACAATGAGCAGTTCTTC	CASSPGLAGGSSYNEQFF
TRBV5-1	TRBJ1-3	few	.	TGCGCCAGCCAGGACAGCGGGGGCGCAAACACCATATATTTT	CASQDSGGANTIYF
TRBV7-9	TRBJ1-1	.	.	TGTGCCAGCAGCCCCGAGGGCGGATGGAACACTGAAGCTTTCTTT	CASSPEGGWNTEAFF
TRBV15	TRBJ1-5	.	.	TGTGCCACCAGCAACGGGGGGCGCAATCAGCCCCAGCATTTT	CATSNGGRNQPQHF
TRBV4-1	TRBJ2-1	.	.	TGCGCCAGCAGCCAACTAGTGGGAGATCCCTACAATGAGCAGTTCTTC	CASSQLVGDPYNEQFF
TRBV3-1/TRBV3-2	TRBJ1-2	.	TRBD1	TGTGCCAGCAGCCAGACAGGGAAGGATGGCTACACCTTC	CASSQTGKDGYTF
TRBV4-3	TRBJ1-6	once	.	TGCGCCAGCAGCCAAGACGCGGCTAATTCACCCCTCCACTTT	CASSQDAANSPLHF
TRBV7-9	TRBJ1-1	few	.	TGTGCCAGCAGCTTAACTCGGGTCGGTCTTACTCACACTGAAGCTTTCTTT	CASSLTRVGLTHTEAFF
TRBV27	TRBJ1-1	once	TRBD1	TGTGCCAGCGCGGGACAGCCGAACACTGAAGCTTTCTTT	CASAGQPNTEAFF
TRBV20-1	TRBJ2-3	.	.	TGCAGTGCTAGTTCGGGGGAATACACAGATACGCAGTATTTT	CSASSGEYTDTQYF
TRBV29-1	TRBJ2-6	.	.	TGCAGCGTTGAATCTGGGACTGCACGCTCTGGGGCCAACGTCCTGACTTTC	CSVESGTARSGANVLTF
TRBV19	TRBJ2-1	.	TRBD2	TGTGCCAGTACCCTTAAAGGCGCGGGAGCCTCGGGGGGGATCAATGAGCAGTTCTTC	CASTLKGAGASGGINEQFF
TRBV18	TRBJ1-6	few	.	TGTGCCAGCTCACCCCTGGCAGGGGAGAATTCACCCCTCCACTTT	CASSPLAGENSPLHF
TRBV7-8	TRBJ2-5	once	TRBD2	TGTGCCAGCAGCTTAATACCAGCGGGAGGGCAAGAGACCCAGTACTTC	CASSLIPAGGQETQYF
TRBV6-5	TRBJ1-5	.	.	TGTGCCAGCCACAGTTCGAGCAATCAGCCCCAGCATTTT	CASHSSSNQPQHF
TRBV5-1	TRBJ2-1	few	.	TGCGCCAGCAGCTTGTTCTTTTTCTCAGGCGCTTCGAGACAGAGCAATGAGCAGTTCTTC	CASSLFFFSGASRQSNEQFF
TRBV6-4	TRBJ1-1	.	.	TGTGCCAGCAGTGACCCGGGACAAAGCACTTTCTTT	CASSDPGQSTFF
TRBV7-2	TRBJ2-1	once	.	TGTGCCAGCAGCCCCTCTTACATTGAGCAGTTCTTC	CASSPSYIEQFF
TRBV7-6	TRBJ1-4	.	TRBD1	TGTGCCAGCAGCGAATATCATCGACAGGGCACGAGTGAAAAACTGTTTTTT	CASSEYHRQGTSEKLFF
TRBV28	TRBJ1-1	.	TRBD1	TGTGCCAGCAGTTTATACCCGGAGAGGGGGCGGAGGAGCACTGAAGCTTTCTTT	CASSLYPERGRRSTEAFF
TRBV3-1/TRBV3-2	TRBJ1-5	.	.	TGTGCCAGCAGCCAAGATAGATGGCAGCCCCAGCATTTT	CASSQDRWQPQHF
TRBV19	TRBJ2-7	.	.	TGTGCCAGTAGTATAGCAGCGACTGTCTACGAGCAGTACTTC	CASSIAATVYEQYF
TRBV29-1	TRBJ2-7	.	.	TGCAGCGTTGAAGATGTGACAGGAAAGGGGGCCTACGAGCAGTACTTC	CSVEDVTGKGAYEQYF
TRBV18	TRBJ1-5	.	TRBD1	TGTGCCAGCTCACCAAACGGGCCAGGGGGTTTGGAGCCCCAGCATTTT	CASSPNGPGGLEPQHF
TRBV4-2	TRBJ1-3	.	.	TGTGCCAGCAGCCAAGATTATATGACAGCTGGAAACACCATATATTTT	CASSQDYMTAGNTIYF
TRBV12-3/TRBV12-4	TRBJ1-2	.	.	TGTGCCAGCAGTTTAGGAGAGTTCTATGGCTACACCTTC	CASSLGEFYGYTF
TRBV25-1	TRBJ1-2	.	TRBD1	TGTGCCAGCAGTTGGGACAGTAACTATGGCTACACCTTC	CASSWDSNYGYTF
TRBV7-3	TRBJ1-1	.	.	TGTGCCAGCAGCTTGACAGGCCGTGAAGCTTTCTTT	CASSLTGREAFF
TRBV12-3/TRBV12-4	TRBJ1-4	.	.	TGTGCCAGCAGTTTCCGGGACAACGAAAAACTGTTTTTT	CASSFRDNEKLFF
TRBV11-2	TRBJ2-3	.	TRBD2	TGTGCCAGCAGCTTCAGACTAGCGGGAGGCCGGGCAGATACGCAGTATTTT	CASSFRLAGGRADTQYF